This T cell receptor beta chain was recorded in a study of blood T cell repertoires in COVID-19. Background on the study: Sources were T cells, B-cell-depleted T cells, or PBMCs; the material itself was cDNA or gDNA.

Assay: immunoSEQ multiplex PCR; the TCRdb copy retains only in-frame clones and omits some. This sample has fewer than 250,000 clones, with 65% to 90% found just once. Trimming stripped 3 bases from V and 1 base from J, with 10 bases between. The CDR3 runs 16 residues. Germline V lookup: CDR1 MDHEN, CDR2 SYDVKM. The study assigned cohorts using participant-reported clinical history. V and J are TRBV28 and TRBJ1-6, with no clear D. This TCR was recovered from a woman aged 50 to 65 with acute COVID-19. The sample comprised PBMCs or T cells enriched from blood (not recorded which). The CDR3 nucleotides are TGTGCCAGCAGTTTGACGAGCGGTTCCTATAATTCACCCCTCCACTTT. Amino acids: CASSLTSGSYNSPLHF.